Listed here are 22 T cell receptor beta chains from one sample, sequenced in a study of CD8 T cells in ankylosing spondylitis. MiXCR, applied by TCRdb to the 5' RACE reads, yields one record per CDR3 protein. This sample has around 23,000 distinct CDR3 sequences, with roughly a sixth found just once. The sample consisted of blood. Receptor source: a male donor with ankylosing spondylitis or in good health (not recorded which).

V is TRBV20-1 and J is TRBJ2-3; 10 bases are shared with TRBD1. In germline, CDR1 is DFQATT, CDR2 SNEGSKA (reference sequence). The CDR3 totals 18 residues. With V trimmed by 3 bases and J by 1 base, 13 bases remained unmatched. The CDR3 is CSARSVGPGTGGTDTQYF. The CDR3 nucleotides are TGCAGTGCTAGGTCTGTAGGACCCGGGACAGGGGGCACAGATACGCAGTATTTT.

The rearrangement links TRBV29-1 to TRBJ2-5; 8 bases agree with TRBD2. The germline V gene encodes CDR1 SQVTM and CDR2 ANQGSEA. The CDR3 totals 14 residues. V gave up 4 bases and J gave up 4 bases; unmatched junction bases: 8. DNA for the CDR3: TGCAGCGTTGGCGACGGGGGGGCCTTAGAGACCCAGTACTTC. Its translation is CSVGDGGALETQYF.

This clonotype appeared many times. The chain joins TRBV6-2 or TRBV6-3 to TRBJ2-2; D is perhaps TRBD2 (6 bases). With 6 bases removed from V and 6 bases from J, the gap between germline ends came to 14 bases. This CDR3 comprises 14 residues. Germline V gives CDR1 MNHEY, CDR2 SVGEGT. This CDR3 is CASSRSSDPGELFF. The CDR3 nucleotides read TGTGCCAGCAGCAGATCTAGCGATCCCGGGGAGCTGTTTTTT.

This clonotype showed up just a few times. This chain links TRBV29-1 with TRBJ1-1; weak D call: TRBD1 (6 bases). Germline loops: CDR1 SQVTM, CDR2 ANQGSEA. The CDR3 loop spans 13 amino acids. The V end was cut by 7 bases, the J end by 6 bases, with 18 bases between. CDR3 in amino acids: CSALTGLRPEAFF. The CDR3 DNA reads TGCAGCGCCCTTACAGGGCTAAGGCCTGAAGCTTTCTTT.

The chain employs TRBV5-5 and TRBJ2-2; tentatively, D is TRBD2 (6 bases). In germline, CDR1 is SGHKS, CDR2 YYEKEE (reference sequence). The CDR3 contains 16 residues. Trimming stripped 3 bases from V and 7 bases from J, with 19 bases between. The CDR3 loop reads CASSSADSGTRGELFF. The DNA of the CDR3 is TGTGCCAGCAGCTCCGCAGATTCCGGGACTCGCGGGGAGCTGTTTTTT.

The V and J genes are TRBV11-3 and TRBJ2-2, with D uncertain. The CDR3 is made up of 12 amino acids. Germline CDR1 and CDR2: SGHNT and YENEEA. The ends were cut back, 2 bases at V and 5 bases at J, with 3 bases in the middle. In DNA, the CDR3 is TGTGCCAGCAGCTTATGGACCGGGGAGCTGTTTTTT. Its translation: CASSLWTGELFF. The full variable domain, rest sourced from reference TRBV11-3 and TRBJ2-2, is EAGVVQSPRYKIIEKKQPVAFWCNPISGHNTLYWYLQNLGQGPELLIRYENEEAVDDSQLPKDRFSAERLKGVDSTLKIQPAELGDSAVYLCASSLWTGELFFGEGSRLTVL.

This chain connects TRBV6-6 to TRBJ2-4; TRBD1 matches 9 bases. V shed 0 bases and J 14 bases; nucleotides not matched to a gene: 8. There are 14 residues in the CDR3. CDR1 and CDR2 (germline): MNHNY, SVGAGI (reference sequence). This CDR3 is CASSYSPRTGAEYF. The CDR3 nucleotides are TGTGCCAGCAGTTACTCCCCCAGGACAGGGGCTGAGTACTTC.

This clonotype was observed at least ten times. The chain uses TRBV12-3 or TRBV12-4 and TRBJ1-3; D is ambiguous. V was trimmed by 6 bases and J by 4 bases, leaving 16 bases between them. CDR3 size: 15 residues. For the CDR3, the DNA is TGTGCCAGCAGCCGGCTGGGATCAGAGGGAAACACCATATATTTT. This translates into CASSRLGSEGNTIYF.

This clonotype has a count of ten or more. This chain uses TRBV29-1 with TRBJ2-1; TRBD1 matches at 8 bases. V dropped 3 bases and J dropped 11; count of bases not matched to a gene: 12. Germline CDR1 reads SQVTM; CDR2 reads ANQGSEA. This CDR3 comprises 14 residues. The CDR3 reads CSVDGAAGGPQQFF. As DNA, the CDR3 is TGCAGCGTTGATGGGGCGGCAGGGGGCCCGCAGCAGTTCTTC.

The chain links TRBV28 to TRBJ2-1; D remains unclear. CDR3 length: 16 amino acids. Germline loops: CDR1 MDHEN, CDR2 SYDVKM. Between the trimmed V and J ends, which lost 5 bases and 0 bases, there was a span of 14 bases. The DNA for the CDR3 is TGTGCCAGCAGTCCCGTATCGCCTAGCTCCTACAATGAGCAGTTCTTC. As protein: CASSPVSPSSYNEQFF. Filled out from reference TRBV28 and TRBJ2-1, the complete variable domain reads DVKVTQSSRYLVKRTGEKVFLECVQDMDHENMFWYRQDPGLGLRLIYFSYDVKMKEKGDIPEGYSVSREKKERFSLILESASTNQTSMYLCASSPVSPSSYNEQFFGPGTRLTVL.

This chain joins TRBV4-3 and TRBJ2-7, with 7 nucleotides matching TRBD1. The CDR3 loop spans 14 amino acids. V was pared by 4 bases and J by 2 bases, with 5 bases of the junction left unmatched. The germline V gene encodes CDR1 LGHNA and CDR2 YSLEER. CDR3 in amino acids: CASSPGQNTYEQYF. The CDR3 DNA is TGCGCCAGCAGCCCGGGACAGAACACCTACGAGCAGTACTTC.

The sample holds many counts of this clonotype. The J gene is TRBJ1-4, the V gene TRBV5-1, with D tentatively TRBD1 (5 bases). V lost 1 base and J 8 bases, leaving 15 bases between the germline ends. Germline values: CDR1 SGHRS, CDR2 YFSETQ. This CDR3 has 15 amino acids. CDR3 loop: CASSLSRDSGEKLFF. Written as DNA, the CDR3 is TGCGCCAGCAGCTTGTCGCGGGACTCCGGAGAAAAACTGTTTTTT. The variable domain in full, completed from reference TRBV5-1 and TRBJ1-4, reads KAGVTQTPRYLIKTRGQQVTLSCSPISGHRSVSWYQQTPGQGLQFLFEYFSETQRNKGNFPGRFSGRQFSNSRSEMNVSTLELGDSALYLCASSLSRDSGEKLFFGSGTQLSVL.

This clonotype was counted many times. The chain has TRBV12-3 or TRBV12-4 and TRBJ1-1, with a possible D match to TRBD1 (5 bases). The CDR3 sequence is 13 residues long. The V end lost 3 bases, the J end lost 3 bases, and 8 bases lay between the germline ends. CDR3 bases: TGTGCCAGCAGTTTTGCGGGGGACACTGAAGCTTTCTTT. Protein sequence: CASSFAGDTEAFF.

This clonotype turned up a few times. V gene TRBV7-9 combines with J gene TRBJ2-1; 10 bases agree with TRBD1. The germline V gene encodes CDR1 SEHNR and CDR2 FQNEAQ (reference sequence). This CDR3 spans 15 amino acids. J gave up 10 bases and V 2 bases, and 8 bases lay outside the gene matches. Written as DNA, the CDR3 is TGTGCCAGCAGCTTAACTGGGACAGGGGAGGAAGAGCAGTTCTTC. As protein: CASSLTGTGEEEQFF.

The rearrangement uses TRBV27 and TRBJ2-2, with TRBD2 as a possible D gene (5 bases). The V gene lost 5 bases and the J gene lost 2 bases, with 12 bases spanning the gap. The CDR3 is 15 residues long. Germline CDR1 MNHEY, CDR2 SMNVEV (reference sequence). The CDR3, as DNA: TGTGCCAGCAGTGAATCCAGACTAAACACCGGGGAGCTGTTTTTT. This translates into CASSESRLNTGELFF.

Only a few counts were recorded for this clonotype. This sequence joins TRBV5-1 and TRBJ2-7; TRBD1 is a possible D gene (6 bases). V was shortened by 2 bases and J by 0 bases, with 12 bases between the two germline ends. Germline V gives CDR1 SGHRS, CDR2 YFSETQ. This CDR3 contains 15 residues. The DNA for the CDR3 is TGCGCCAGCAGCTTACCGACAGGCGTCTCCTACGAGCAGTACTTC. Encoded protein: CASSLPTGVSYEQYF.

By its share, this clonotype is medium-sized. The chain has TRBV29-1 and TRBJ1-6, with D uncertain. Trimming shortened V by 6 bases and J by 0 bases, and 6 bases separated the two germline ends. The germline V gene has CDR1 SQVTM and CDR2 ANQGSEA. The CDR3 loop spans 13 amino acids. CDR3 amino acids: CSVQSSYNSPLHF. Written as DNA, the CDR3 is TGCAGCGTACAGAGCTCCTATAATTCACCCCTCCACTTT.

This clonotype was counted between two and nine times. The chain employs TRBV27 and TRBJ2-2, with no clear D. This CDR3 is 14 amino acids long. The germline V gene has CDR1 MNHEY and CDR2 SMNVEV (reference sequence). V lost 3 bases, J lost 1 base, and 6 bases lay in between. CDR3 amino acids: CASSFTVNTGELFF. The CDR3 nucleotides are TGTGCCAGCAGTTTCACAGTGAACACCGGGGAGCTGTTTTTT.

This clonotype was picked up a small number of times. The V call is TRBV7-4, the J call TRBJ2-5; D unclear. Trimming removed 3 bases at V and 2 bases at J, with 13 bases between. CDR3 length: 15 amino acids. In germline, CDR1 is SGHVT, CDR2 SQSDAQ. This CDR3 reads CASSFSSLNQETQYF. The CDR3 nucleotides read TGTGCCAGCAGCTTCAGCAGTCTAAATCAAGAGACCCAGTACTTC.

This sequence joins TRBV11-3 and TRBJ2-2; a weak D match, TRBD2 (6 bases). There are 14 residues in the CDR3. V was cut by 5 bases and J by 5 bases, with 12 bases left in between. The germline gives CDR1 SGHNT, CDR2 YENEEA. This CDR3 is CASSQGGKTGELFF. CDR3 in DNA: TGTGCCAGCAGCCAGGGAGGAAAAACCGGGGAGCTGTTTTTT.

This chain links TRBV2 with TRBJ2-5, with TRBD2 matching over 8 bases. V lost 7 bases and J lost 1; bases outside the gene matches: 14. From germline, CDR1 is SNHLY and CDR2 FYNNEI. There are 17 residues in the CDR3. CDR3 DNA: TGTGCCAGCACACCGCCTCCGGGTAGCGGGACCCAAGAGACCCAGTACTTC. Its protein product is CASTPPPGSGTQETQYF.

This rearrangement joins TRBV2 to TRBJ2-2; tentatively, D is TRBD1 (5 bases). Trimming removed 3 bases at V and 6 bases at J, with 11 bases between. Germline V gene sequence: CDR1 SNHLY, CDR2 FYNNEI. This CDR3 has 14 amino acids. Here the CDR3 reads CASSDRVAPGELFF. CDR3 DNA sequence: TGTGCCAGCAGTGACAGGGTGGCCCCCGGGGAGCTGTTTTTT.